This passage covers 13 T cell receptor beta chains from one sample sequenced in a study of T cell responses to AZD1222 COVID-19 vaccine. The table came from immunoSEQ multiplex PCR; TCRdb's copy has only in-frame clones and leaves some out. The profile shows 180,000 or so clones, 85% to 90% of them singletons. The sequences come from peripheral blood, collected on day 0 of AZD1222 vaccination. These TCRs come from an adult in good health.

For this clone: Because the CDR3's place on the DNA is in doubt, the DNA is left out and the CDR3 is given as listed by TCRdb. V usage is TRBV6-4 and J usage is TRBJ2-3; TRBD2 is the table's D call, not checked against the DNA. CDR1 and CDR2 (germline): MRHNA, SNTAGT. The CDR3 spans 13 amino acids, including both terminal residues. CDR3 sequence reads: CASSSSRGDTQYF.

The chain is built from TRBV6-5 and TRBJ1-2; D remains unclear. CDR1 MNHEY and CDR2 SVGAGI come from the germline V gene. The CDR3 spans 13 residues. Trimming took off 7 bases at V and 4 bases at J, with 13 bases between the two ends. The CDR3 protein is CASTPDRGYGYTF. The CDR3 nucleotides are TGTGCCAGCACCCCAGACCGTGGCTATGGCTACACCTTC.

The chain joins TRBV15 to TRBJ2-1; the D gene could be TRBD1 or TRBD2 (5 bases each). Germline-derived CDR1 and CDR2 are LNHNV and YYDKDF (reference sequence). The germline V and J ends were trimmed by 1 base and 9 bases, with 16 bases remaining between them. The CDR3 is 15 amino acids. The CDR3 reads CATSRARAGQGEQFF. In nucleotides, the CDR3 is TGTGCCACCAGCAGAGCGAGGGCAGGGCAGGGTGAGCAGTTCTTC. Supplemented by reference TRBV15 and TRBJ2-1, the full variable domain reads DAMVIQNPRYQVTQFGKPVTLSCSQTLNHNVMYWYQQKSSQAPKLLFHYYDKDFNNEADTPDNFQSRRPNTSFCFLDIRSPGLGDTAMYLCATSRARAGQGEQFFGPGTRLTVL.

This chain links TRBV6-5 with TRBJ1-1, with a weak D call TRBD1 (5 bases). Trimming left V 2 bases short and J 2 bases short, with 9 bases between. CDR1 MNHEY and CDR2 SVGAGI come from the germline V gene. The CDR3 is made up of 14 amino acids. For the CDR3, the DNA is TGTGCCAGCAGTTACCGGGGGGGAAACACTGAAGCTTTCTTT. It encodes CASSYRGGNTEAFF.

The V gene is TRBV2, the J gene TRBJ1-1; 11 bases are a match to TRBD1. From germline, CDR1 is SNHLY and CDR2 FYNNEI. This CDR3 is 15 amino acids long. The V gene end was trimmed by 5 bases and the J gene end by 5 bases; junction bases not matched to a gene: 7. CDR3 DNA sequence: TGTGCCAGCAGTCCCCGGACAGGGGGCTTTACTGAAGCTTTCTTT. Amino acid sequence: CASSPRTGGFTEAFF.

J is TRBJ1-6 and V is TRBV9; D is perhaps TRBD1 (5 bases). Germline CDR1 reads SGDLS; CDR2 reads YYNGEE. The V end lost 4 bases, the J end lost 10 bases, and 21 bases lay between the germline ends. The CDR3 has 16 residues. DNA for the CDR3: TGTGCCAGCAGCCCCAGGGAGGCCGGGGGAGGGTCACCCCTCCACTTT. Translating it yields CASSPREAGGGSPLHF. The complete variable domain, with remaining parts taken from reference TRBV9 and TRBJ1-6, reads DSGVTQTPKHLITATGQRVTLRCSPRSGDLSVYWYQQSLDQGLQFLIQYYNGEERAKGNILERFSAQQFPDLHSELNLSSLELGDSALYFCASSPREAGGGSPLHFGNGTRLTVT.

The chain recombines TRBV12-3 or TRBV12-4 with TRBJ1-6; no definite D call. With 5 bases removed from V and 2 bases from J, the gap between germline ends came to 4 bases. This CDR3 is 13 amino acids long. CDR3 DNA sequence: TGTGCCAGCAGTGTAACCTATAATTCACCCCTCCACTTT. It translates to CASSVTYNSPLHF.

V usage is TRBV7-8 and J usage is TRBJ1-1; D unresolved. The CDR3 is 12 residues long. The ends were cut back, 5 bases at V and 4 bases at J, with 8 bases in the middle. The V gene's germline CDR1 is SGHVS and CDR2 FQNEAQ. CDR3: CASSPGSTEAFF. The CDR3 DNA sequence: TGTGCCAGCAGCCCGGGGAGCACTGAAGCTTTCTTT. The variable domain in full, with the rest retrieved from reference TRBV7-8 and TRBJ1-1, is GAGVSQSPRYKVAKRGQDVALRCDPISGHVSLFWYQQALGQGPEFLTYFQNEAQLDKSGLPSDRFFAERPEGSVSTLKIQRTQQEDSAVYLCASSPGSTEAFFGQGTRLTVV.

This clone was found a few times. The V and J genes are TRBV12-3 or TRBV12-4 and TRBJ1-1, with 8 bases fitting TRBD1. The CDR3 has 13 amino acids. J lost 4 bases, V lost 5 bases, and 3 bases had no gene match. The CDR3 sequence: CASSLTGVTEAFF. CDR3 in DNA: TGTGCCAGCAGTCTGACAGGGGTCACTGAAGCTTTCTTT.

This CDR3 is CASSQNRVAGELFF. The CDR3 DNA reads TGTGCCAGCAGCCAGAACAGGGTTGCCGGGGAGCTGTTTTTT. This chain links TRBV7-9 with TRBJ2-2; tentative D call: TRBD1 (6 bases). Per the germline V gene, CDR1 is SEHNR and CDR2 is FQNEAQ (reference sequence). Trimming removed 5 bases at V and 6 bases at J, with 13 bases between. The CDR3 has 14 residues.

Here the CDR3 reads CASSHPLRELFF. Written as DNA, the CDR3 is TGTGCCAGCAGTCACCCTCTCAGGGAGCTGTTTTTT. This chain uses TRBV28 with TRBJ2-2; D call uncertain. Deletions cut 5 bases from V and 9 bases from J, with 10 bases between. Germline V lookup: CDR1 MDHEN, CDR2 SYDVKM. The CDR3 is 12 residues long.

The chain is built from TRBV5-5 and TRBJ1-1; D is unresolved. Germline-derived CDR1 and CDR2 are SGHKS and YYEKEE (reference sequence). The CDR3 runs 17 residues. V lost 0 bases, J lost 0 bases, and 15 bases lay in between. DNA for the CDR3: TGTGCCAGCAGCTTGGAGGGCCAAGCTGGAGTGAACACTGAAGCTTTCTTT. Translated, it gives CASSLEGQAGVNTEAFF. Filled out from reference TRBV5-5 and TRBJ1-1, the complete variable domain reads DAGVTQSPTHLIKTRGQQVTLRCSPISGHKSVSWYQQVLGQGPQFIFQYYEKEERGRGNFPDRFSARQFPNYSSELNVNALLLGDSALYLCASSLEGQAGVNTEAFFGQGTRLTVV.

A single count supports this clone. This rearrangement joins TRBV29-1 to TRBJ1-5; maybe TRBD1 (6 bases). The CDR3 spans 13 residues. Trimming pared 5 bases from V and 5 bases from J, leaving 13 bases between. Germline values: CDR1 SQVTM, CDR2 ANQGSEA. The CDR3 spells CSVRGQMDQPQHF. For the CDR3, the DNA is TGCAGCGTTCGAGGACAGATGGATCAGCCCCAGCATTTT. Variable domain in full (rest from reference TRBV29-1 and TRBJ1-5): SAVISQKPSRDICQRGTSLTIQCQVDSQVTMMFWYRQQPGQSLTLIATANQGSEATYESGFVIDKFPISRPNLTFSTLTVSNMSPEDSSIYLCSVRGQMDQPQHFGDGTRLSIL.